Below, 17 T cell receptor beta chains from the same sample are listed, as sequenced in a study of T cells in localized non-small cell lung cancer. The assay was immunoSEQ multiplex PCR, and TCRdb's table has in-frame clones only and misses some. The sample shows about 45,000 clones, about 86% of them seen only once. The sample here was peripheral blood mononuclear cells, taken before any cancer treatment. The source of these receptors is a man aged 40 to 69 with stage III lung adenocarcinoma.

The J gene is TRBJ1-1, the V gene TRBV6-5; 8 positions match TRBD1. This CDR3 is built from 16 residues. V shed 2 bases, J shed 9 bases, and the junction held 14 bases outside the gene matches. CDR1 is MNHEY and CDR2 is SVGAGI in the germline V gene. The CDR3 here is CASSYGDITGGGKAFF. In nucleotides, the CDR3 is TGTGCCAGCAGTTACGGCGACATTACAGGGGGTGGAAAAGCTTTCTTT.

V usage is TRBV5-6 and J usage is TRBJ2-5; 9 nucleotides match TRBD2. The CDR3 is 15 amino acids. From germline, CDR1 is SGHDT and CDR2 YYEEEE. Losses at the gene ends were 2 bases for V and 1 base for J; bases not matched to a gene: 3. CDR3 sequence (DNA): TGTGCCAGCAGCTTTCAGCGGGGGGCCCAAGAGACCCAGTACTTC. This sequence encodes CASSFQRGAQETQYF.

This sequence joins TRBV6-5 and TRBJ2-1; TRBD1 matches at 10 bases. This CDR3 comprises 15 residues. From germline, CDR1 is MNHEY and CDR2 SVGAGI. Trimming took 6 bases from V and 7 from J; bases not matched to a gene: 9. The CDR3 sequence is CASSRRDRGRNEQFF. The DNA for the CDR3 is TGTGCCAGCAGCCGCCGGGACAGGGGTCGAAATGAGCAGTTCTTC.

V and J are TRBV6-5 and TRBJ2-3; 8 nucleotides align to TRBD1. The CDR3 is 15 amino acids. Germline-derived CDR1 and CDR2 are MNHEY and SVGAGI. V lost 5 bases to trimming and J lost 3 bases; unmatched junction nucleotides: 7. The CDR3 nucleotides are TGTGCCAGCAGTCCTAGGACAGGGTGGACAGATACGCAGTATTTT. This translates into CASSPRTGWTDTQYF.

The rearrangement uses TRBV10-3 and TRBJ1-1; D gene unclear. The germline CDR1 and CDR2 sequences are ENHRY and SYGVKD. The V end was cut by 2 bases, the J end by 1 base, with 11 bases between. The CDR3 runs to 15 residues. The CDR3 spells CAISEDDRQNTEAFF. The CDR3, as DNA: TGTGCCATCAGTGAGGACGATAGACAGAACACTGAAGCTTTCTTT.

CDR3 residues: CSVSGTSLSYNEQFF. CDR3 DNA sequence: TGCAGCGTCTCTGGGACTAGCCTTTCCTACAATGAGCAGTTCTTC. V usage is TRBV29-1 and J usage is TRBJ2-1; 9 bases line up with TRBD2. CDR3 length equals 15 residues. The V gene end was trimmed by 6 bases and the J gene end by 1 base; junction bases not matched to a gene: 7. Germline V gene sequence: CDR1 SQVTM, CDR2 ANQGSEA.

J is TRBJ2-7 and V is TRBV10-3; TRBD2 matches at 9 bases. The trim removed 6 bases at V and 5 bases at J, leaving 11 bases unmatched. CDR3 length: 15 amino acids. CDR1 is ENHRY and CDR2 is SYGVKD in the germline V gene. The CDR3 bases are TGTGCCATCAGATCCGCTAGCGGGGATTTCCACGAGCAGTACTTC. It translates to CAIRSASGDFHEQYF.

This sequence joins TRBV6-1 and TRBJ2-3; 8 bases map to TRBD1. Per the germline V gene, CDR1 is MNHNS and CDR2 is SASEGT. This CDR3 has 16 amino acids. J lost 2 bases, V lost 4 bases, and 8 bases had no gene match. The CDR3 DNA is TGTGCCAGCAGTGCAACAGGGGGTTCTCTCACAGATACGCAGTATTTT. Translating it yields CASSATGGSLTDTQYF.

The chain carries TRBV6-6 and TRBJ2-7; no reliable D call. The V end lost 2 bases, the J end lost 2 bases, and 7 bases lay between the germline ends. CDR1 is MNHNY, CDR2 SVGAGI, per germline (reference sequence). CDR3 length: 13 residues. The CDR3 DNA reads as TGTGCCAGCAGTTACAGTACGGCCTACGAGCAGTACTTC. This translates into CASSYSTAYEQYF.

This clone has only a few counts. The chain combines TRBV7-6 with TRBJ2-1; 10 bases align to TRBD2. CDR3 length: 17 amino acids. V lost 1 base and J lost 4; bases outside the gene matches: 7. Germline V lookup: CDR1 SGHVS, CDR2 FNYEAQ. The CDR3 loop reads CASSLVVAGGIYNEQFF. CDR3 nucleotide sequence: TGTGCCAGCAGCTTAGTTGTAGCGGGGGGAATATACAATGAGCAGTTCTTC.

The CDR3 here is CASSFPGQGAGANVLTF. The CDR3 bases are TGTGCCAGTAGTTTCCCGGGACAGGGGGCTGGGGCCAACGTCCTGACTTTC. The V call is TRBV19, the J call TRBJ2-6; TRBD1 matches 11 bases. Losses at the gene ends were 5 bases for V and 2 bases for J; bases not matched to a gene: 5. Germline loops: CDR1 LNHDA, CDR2 SQIVND (reference sequence). This CDR3 region has 17 residues.

The sample holds one count of this clone. This sequence joins TRBV5-4 and TRBJ2-7; TRBD1 matches at 7 bases. CDR3 length: 15 residues. J was trimmed by 3 bases and V by 0 bases; bases with no gene match: 6. Germline CDR1 and CDR2: SGHNT and YYREEE (reference sequence). CDR3 in DNA: TGTGCCAGCAGCTTGGCAGGGGGAAGATACTACGAGCAGTACTTC. It codes for CASSLAGGRYYEQYF.

In nucleotides, the CDR3 is TGTGCCAGCAGTTACGGGACAGCGAACACCGGGGAGCTGTTTTTT. Encoded protein: CASSYGTANTGELFF. The V gene is TRBV6-6, the J gene TRBJ2-2, with 7 bases matching TRBD1. Germline assignment: CDR1 MNHNY and CDR2 SVGAGI (reference sequence). CDR3 length: 15 amino acids. V was pared by 2 bases and J by 0 bases, with 0 bases of the junction left unmatched.

This chain uses TRBV29-1 with TRBJ2-1, with TRBD1 as a possible D gene (6 bases). Germline assignment: CDR1 SQVTM and CDR2 ANQGSEA. CDR3 length equals 13 residues. V dropped 4 bases and J dropped 9 bases, with 16 bases sitting between them. CDR3 residues: CSVGGTRAPEQFF. Written as DNA, the CDR3 is TGCAGCGTTGGGGGGACAAGGGCGCCTGAGCAGTTCTTC.

The rearrangement uses TRBV29-1 and TRBJ2-3; no firm D call. The CDR3 has 17 amino acids. CDR1 SQVTM and CDR2 ANQGSEA come from the germline V gene. Between the trimmed V and J ends, which lost 0 bases and 0 bases, there was a span of 16 bases. CDR3 protein: CSVEDLQPGPSTDTQYF. For the CDR3, the DNA is TGCAGCGTTGAAGATCTTCAGCCAGGCCCTAGCACAGATACGCAGTATTTT.

A few counts support this clone. V usage is TRBV14 and J usage is TRBJ1-6; D not resolved. Between the trimmed V and J ends, which lost 1 base and 0 bases, there was a span of 10 bases. Germline lookup yields CDR1 SGHDN and CDR2 FVKESK. The length of the CDR3 is 17 residues. The CDR3 is CASSQAYRGSYNSPLHF. For the CDR3, the DNA is TGTGCCAGCAGCCAAGCATACCGGGGCTCCTATAATTCACCCCTCCACTTT.

The genes are TRBV5-4 and TRBJ2-5, with TRBD2 matching over 9 bases. This CDR3 region has 14 residues. After removal of 10 bases from V and 4 bases from J, the junction contained 11 bases not matched to a gene. Germline V gene lookup returns CDR1 SGHNT and CDR2 YYREEE (reference sequence). The CDR3 sequence is CALSGRGGPETQYF. CDR3 bases: TGTGCCCTATCGGGGCGGGGGGGCCCAGAGACCCAGTACTTC.